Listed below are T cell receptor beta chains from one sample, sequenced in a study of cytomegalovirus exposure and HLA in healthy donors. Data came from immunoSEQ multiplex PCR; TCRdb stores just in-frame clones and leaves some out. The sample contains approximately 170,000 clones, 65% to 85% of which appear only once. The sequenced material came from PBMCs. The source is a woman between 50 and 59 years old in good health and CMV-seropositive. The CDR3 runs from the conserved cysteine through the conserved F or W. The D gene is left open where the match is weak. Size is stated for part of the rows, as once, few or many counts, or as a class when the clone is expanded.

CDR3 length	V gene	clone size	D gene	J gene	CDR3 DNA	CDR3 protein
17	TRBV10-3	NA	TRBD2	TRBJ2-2	TGTGCCATCAGTGATTTTCTAGCGGGGGAGAACACCGGGGAGCTGTTTTTT	CAISDFLAGENTGELFF
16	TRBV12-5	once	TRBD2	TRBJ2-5	TGTGCTAGTGGTTTGGGGACTAGCGGGGGGCGACAGACCCAGTACTTC	CASGLGTSGGRQTQYF
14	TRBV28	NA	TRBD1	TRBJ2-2	TGTGCCAACGGGGCAGGGGGGAACACCGGGGAGCTGTTTTTT	CANGAGGNTGELFF
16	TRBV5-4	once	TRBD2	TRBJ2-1	TGTGCCAGCAGCTTGGAGGCGGGAGGGCCCCGTGTTGAGCAGTTCTTC	CASSLEAGGPRVEQFF
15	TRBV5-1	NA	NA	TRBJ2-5	TGCGCCAGCAGCTTGAGCGGGTACTACCAAGAGACCCAGTACTTC	CASSLSGYYQETQYF
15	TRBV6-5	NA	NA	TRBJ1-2	TGTGCCAGCAGCACCTGGAGTCCGGAAAACTATGGCTACACCTTC	CASSTWSPENYGYTF
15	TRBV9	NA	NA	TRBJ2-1	TGTGCCAGCAGCGGTAGCGGAAGCTCCTACAATGAGCAGTTCTTC	CASSGSGSSYNEQFF
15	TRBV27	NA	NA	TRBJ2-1	TGTGCCAGCACCAAAACTAGGGGGTCATACAATGAGCAGTTCTTC	CASTKTRGSYNEQFF
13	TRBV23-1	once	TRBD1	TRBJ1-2	TGCGCCAGCAGCCAATCAGGGGGCCATGGCTACACCTTC	CASSQSGGHGYTF
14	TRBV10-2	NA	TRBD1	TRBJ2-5	TGCGCCAGCAGCCAACAGGGGTGGGAAAAGACCCAGTACTTC	CASSQQGWEKTQYF
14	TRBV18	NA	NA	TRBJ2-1	TGTGCCAGCCGGGGGGCCAGCTCCTACAATGAGCAGTTCTTC	CASRGASSYNEQFF
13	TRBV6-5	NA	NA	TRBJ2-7	TGTGCCAGCAGTCCCTCCGGGAACTACGAGCAGTACTTC	CASSPSGNYEQYF
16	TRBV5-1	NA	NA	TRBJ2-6	TGCGCCAGCAGCTTGGTAACAGCCTCTGGGGCCAACGTCCTGACTTTC	CASSLVTASGANVLTF
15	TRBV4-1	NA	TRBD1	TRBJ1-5	TGCGCCAGCAGCCAAGATAGACAGGGGAGAAAGCCCCAGCATTTT	CASSQDRQGRKPQHF
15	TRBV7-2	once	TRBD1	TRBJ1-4	TGTGCCAGCAGCTTAGTGACAGGGGGCTGGGAAAAACTGTTTTTT	CASSLVTGGWEKLFF
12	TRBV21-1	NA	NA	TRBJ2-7	TGTGCCAGCAGCAATCAGGTATACGAGCAGTACTTC	CASSNQVYEQYF
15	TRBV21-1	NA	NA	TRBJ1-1	TGTGCCAGCAGCGCGCGGGGACAGATGAACACTGAAGCTTTCTTT	CASSARGQMNTEAFF
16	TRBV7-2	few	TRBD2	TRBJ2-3	TGTGCCAGCAGCCCCCGCGGGGGGGGCGGTGCAGATACGCAGTATTTT	CASSPRGGGGADTQYF
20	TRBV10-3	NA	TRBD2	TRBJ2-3	TGTGCCATCAGTGAGTCGAAGGGCCCGGGACTAGCGGGGGGCACAGATACGCAGTATTTT	CAISESKGPGLAGGTDTQYF
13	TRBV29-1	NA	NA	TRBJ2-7	TGCAGCGTTGAAAGAGATCTCGGGGACGAGCAGTACTTC	CSVERDLGDEQYF
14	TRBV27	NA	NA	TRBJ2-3	TGTGCCAGCAGTTTATCAGCAGGGACAGATACGCAGTATTTT	CASSLSAGTDTQYF